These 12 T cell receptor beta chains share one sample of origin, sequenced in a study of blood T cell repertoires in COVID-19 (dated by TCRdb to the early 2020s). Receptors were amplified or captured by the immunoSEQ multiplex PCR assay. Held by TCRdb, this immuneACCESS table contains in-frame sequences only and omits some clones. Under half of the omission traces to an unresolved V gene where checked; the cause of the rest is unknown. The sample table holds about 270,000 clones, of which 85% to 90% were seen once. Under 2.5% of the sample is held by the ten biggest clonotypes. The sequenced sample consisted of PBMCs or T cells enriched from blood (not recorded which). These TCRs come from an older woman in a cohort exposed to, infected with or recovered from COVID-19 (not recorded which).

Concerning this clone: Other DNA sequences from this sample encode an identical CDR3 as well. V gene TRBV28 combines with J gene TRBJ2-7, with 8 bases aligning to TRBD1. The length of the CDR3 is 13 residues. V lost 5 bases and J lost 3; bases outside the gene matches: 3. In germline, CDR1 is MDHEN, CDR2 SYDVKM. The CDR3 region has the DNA TGTGCCAGCAGTCTCGGACAGGGCTACGAGCAGTACTTC. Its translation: CASSLGQGYEQYF.

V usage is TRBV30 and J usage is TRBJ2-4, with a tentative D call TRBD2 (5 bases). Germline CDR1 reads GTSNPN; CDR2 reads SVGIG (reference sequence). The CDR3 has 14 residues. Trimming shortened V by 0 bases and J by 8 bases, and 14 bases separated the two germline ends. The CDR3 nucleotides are TGTGCCTGGAGTGTTCCTTTTGAGGGTGACATTCAGTACTTC. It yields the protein CAWSVPFEGDIQYF.

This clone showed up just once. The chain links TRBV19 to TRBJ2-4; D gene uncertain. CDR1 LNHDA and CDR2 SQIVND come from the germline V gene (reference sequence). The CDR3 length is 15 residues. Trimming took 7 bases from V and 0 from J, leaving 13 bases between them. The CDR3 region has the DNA TGTGCCAGTATGGCACGCGGTCTAGCCAAAAACATTCAGTACTTC. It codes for CASMARGLAKNIQYF.

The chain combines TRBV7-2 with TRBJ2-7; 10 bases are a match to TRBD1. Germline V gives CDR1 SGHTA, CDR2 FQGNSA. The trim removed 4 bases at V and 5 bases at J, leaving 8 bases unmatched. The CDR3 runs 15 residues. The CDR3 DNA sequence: TGTGCCAGCAGCTCCCTAGACAGGGGGCTCCACGAGCAGTACTTC. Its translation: CASSSLDRGLHEQYF. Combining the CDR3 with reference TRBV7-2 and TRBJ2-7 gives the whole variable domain GAGVSQSPSNKVTEKGKDVELRCDPISGHTALYWYRQSLGQGLEFLIYFQGNSAPDKSGLPSDRFSAERTGGSVSTLTIQRTQQEDSAVYLCASSSLDRGLHEQYFGPGTRLTVT.

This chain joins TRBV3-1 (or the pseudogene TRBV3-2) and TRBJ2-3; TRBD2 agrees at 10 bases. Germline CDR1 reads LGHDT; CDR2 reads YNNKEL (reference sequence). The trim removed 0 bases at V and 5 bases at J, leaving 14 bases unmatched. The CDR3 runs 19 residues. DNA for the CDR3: TGTGCCAGCAGCCAAGATAGGAGGCTAGCGGGAGTAAGTTTAGATACGCAGTATTTT. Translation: CASSQDRRLAGVSLDTQYF.

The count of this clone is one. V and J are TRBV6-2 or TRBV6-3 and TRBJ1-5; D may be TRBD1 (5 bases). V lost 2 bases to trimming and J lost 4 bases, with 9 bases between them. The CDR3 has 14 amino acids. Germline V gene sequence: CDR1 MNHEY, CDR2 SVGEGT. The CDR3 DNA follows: TGTGCCAGCAGTTACCTTACAGGTAATCAGCCCCAGCATTTT. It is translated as CASSYLTGNQPQHF.

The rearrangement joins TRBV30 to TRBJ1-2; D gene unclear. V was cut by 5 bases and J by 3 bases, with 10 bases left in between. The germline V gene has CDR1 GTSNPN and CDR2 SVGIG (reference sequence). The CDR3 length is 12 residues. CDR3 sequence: CAWSGGDYGYTF. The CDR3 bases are TGTGCCTGGTCGGGCGGGGACTATGGCTACACCTTC. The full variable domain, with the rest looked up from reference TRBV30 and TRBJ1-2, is SQTIHQWPATLVQPVGSPLSLECTVEGTSNPNLYWYRQAAGRGLQLLFYSVGIGQISSEVPQNLSASRPQDRQFILSSKKLLLSDSGFYLCAWSGGDYGYTFGSGTRLTVV.

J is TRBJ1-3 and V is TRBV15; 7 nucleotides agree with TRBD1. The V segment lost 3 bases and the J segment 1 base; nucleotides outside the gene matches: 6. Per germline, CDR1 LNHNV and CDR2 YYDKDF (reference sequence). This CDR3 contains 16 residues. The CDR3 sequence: CATSSLGGISGNTIYF. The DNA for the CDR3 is TGTGCCACCAGCAGTTTAGGGGGCATTTCTGGAAACACCATATATTTT.

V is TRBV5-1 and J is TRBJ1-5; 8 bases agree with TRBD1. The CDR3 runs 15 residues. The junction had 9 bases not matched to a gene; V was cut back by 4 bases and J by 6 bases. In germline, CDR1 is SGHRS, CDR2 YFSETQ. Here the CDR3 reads CASSPQTGDSQPQHF. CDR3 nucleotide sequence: TGCGCCAGCAGCCCGCAGACAGGGGATTCTCAGCCCCAGCATTTT.

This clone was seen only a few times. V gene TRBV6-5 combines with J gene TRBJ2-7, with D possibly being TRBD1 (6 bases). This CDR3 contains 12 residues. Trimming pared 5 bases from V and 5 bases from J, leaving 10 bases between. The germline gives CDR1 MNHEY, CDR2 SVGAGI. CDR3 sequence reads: CASSPTGNEQYF. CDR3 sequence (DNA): TGTGCCAGCAGTCCTACAGGGAACGAGCAGTACTTC.

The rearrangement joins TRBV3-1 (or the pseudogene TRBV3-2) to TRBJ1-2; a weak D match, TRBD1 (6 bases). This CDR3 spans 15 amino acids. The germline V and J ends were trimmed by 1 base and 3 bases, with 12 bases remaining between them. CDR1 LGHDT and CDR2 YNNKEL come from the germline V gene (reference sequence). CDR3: CASSQVWEGDYGYTF. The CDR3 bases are TGTGCCAGCAGCCAAGTCTGGGAGGGGGACTATGGCTACACCTTC.

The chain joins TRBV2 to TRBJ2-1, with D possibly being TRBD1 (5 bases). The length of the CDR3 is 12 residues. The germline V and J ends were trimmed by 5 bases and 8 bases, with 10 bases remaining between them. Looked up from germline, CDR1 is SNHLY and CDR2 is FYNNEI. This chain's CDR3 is CASSQTVHEQFF. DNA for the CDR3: TGTGCCAGCAGTCAGACAGTCCATGAGCAGTTCTTC.